The clone carrying this T cell receptor beta chain was seen many times. What it binds is unknown. Time point indicated: newly diagnosed GD, antithyroid drugs for less than 3 months. Isolated PBMC RNA provided the starting material for the TCR library. Arm-PCR with iRepertoire HTBI primers amplified the CDR3 regions for these TCR beta libraries. TCRdb redid the calling of the multiplex PCR reads with MiXCR, one entry per CDR3 protein. The sample holds roughly 500,000 distinct CDR3 sequences; approximately 13% are singletons and the top ten take roughly 10%. The sample is drawn from a study of regulatory T cells in long-lasting Graves disease. In the study overall: Newly diagnosed Graves' patients took antithyroid drugs under 3 months.

CDR3 length equals 11 residues. Germline V lookup: CDR1 DFQATT, CDR2 SNEGSKA (reference sequence). V lost 2 bases and J lost 4, with 6 bases in between. Findings and limits, study-wide: In persistent patients, shared public clonotypes (under 3,000) outnumbered those in new patients (roughly 870). Graves' patients with persistent disease showed TCR diversity lower than patients newly diagnosed.

This sample also appeared in a second study, on T cells in Graves' hyperthyroidism and ophthalmopathy. From that paper: Initially, a first-round RT-PCR of the TCR CDR3 employed the HTBI primer set.

This chain uses TRBV20-1 with TRBJ2-7; no reliable D call. This sample comprised peripheral blood mononuclear cells (PBMCs), obtained at new diagnosis, from a patient treated with antithyroid drugs. The TCR sequence derives from a man between 25 and 39 years old with Graves disease. The CDR3 coding sequence is TGCAGTGCTAGACCCGGTTACGAGCAGTACTTC. This translates into CSARPGYEQYF.